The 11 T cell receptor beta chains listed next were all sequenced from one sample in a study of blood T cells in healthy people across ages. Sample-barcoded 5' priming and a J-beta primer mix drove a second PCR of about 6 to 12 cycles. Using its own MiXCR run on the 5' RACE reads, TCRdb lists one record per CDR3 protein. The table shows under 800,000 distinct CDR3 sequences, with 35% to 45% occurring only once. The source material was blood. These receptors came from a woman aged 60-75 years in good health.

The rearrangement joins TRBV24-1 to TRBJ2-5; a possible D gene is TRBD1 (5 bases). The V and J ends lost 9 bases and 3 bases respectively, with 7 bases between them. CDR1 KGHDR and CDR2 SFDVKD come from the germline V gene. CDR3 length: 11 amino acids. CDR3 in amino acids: CATGAEETQYF. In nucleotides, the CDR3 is TGTGCCACCGGGGCGGAAGAGACCCAGTACTTC.

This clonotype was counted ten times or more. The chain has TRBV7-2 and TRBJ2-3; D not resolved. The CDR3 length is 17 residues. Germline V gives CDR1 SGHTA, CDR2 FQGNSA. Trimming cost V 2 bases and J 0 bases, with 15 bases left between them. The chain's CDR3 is CASSLKGRHTSTDTQYF. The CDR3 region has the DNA TGTGCCAGCAGCTTAAAAGGACGCCATACTAGCACAGATACGCAGTATTTT.

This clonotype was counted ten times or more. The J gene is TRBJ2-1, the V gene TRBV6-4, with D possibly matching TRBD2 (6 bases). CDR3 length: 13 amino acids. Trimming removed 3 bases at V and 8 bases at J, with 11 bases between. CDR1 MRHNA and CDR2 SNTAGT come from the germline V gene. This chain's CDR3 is CASSDEAGHEQFF. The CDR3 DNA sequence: TGTGCCAGCAGTGATGAAGCGGGCCATGAGCAGTTCTTC.

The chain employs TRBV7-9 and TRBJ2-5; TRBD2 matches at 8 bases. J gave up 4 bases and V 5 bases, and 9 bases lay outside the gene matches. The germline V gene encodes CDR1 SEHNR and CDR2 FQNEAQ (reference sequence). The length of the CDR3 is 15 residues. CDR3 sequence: CASSDPAGGSETQYF. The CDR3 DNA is TGTGCCAGCAGCGACCCCGCGGGGGGATCAGAGACCCAGTACTTC.

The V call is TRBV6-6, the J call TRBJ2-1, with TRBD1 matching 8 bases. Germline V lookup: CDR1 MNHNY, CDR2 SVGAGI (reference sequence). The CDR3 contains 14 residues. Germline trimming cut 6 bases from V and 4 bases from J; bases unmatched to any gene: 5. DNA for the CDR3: TGTGCCAGCAGACGACAGGGGATTTACAATGAGCAGTTCTTC. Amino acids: CASRRQGIYNEQFF.

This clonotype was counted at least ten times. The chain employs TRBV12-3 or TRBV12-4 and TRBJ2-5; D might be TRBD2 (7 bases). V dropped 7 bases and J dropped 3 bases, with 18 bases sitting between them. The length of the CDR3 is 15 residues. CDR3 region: CASTSRGGVEETQYF. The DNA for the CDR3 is TGTGCCAGCACTTCCCGAGGGGGGGTTGAAGAGACCCAGTACTTC.

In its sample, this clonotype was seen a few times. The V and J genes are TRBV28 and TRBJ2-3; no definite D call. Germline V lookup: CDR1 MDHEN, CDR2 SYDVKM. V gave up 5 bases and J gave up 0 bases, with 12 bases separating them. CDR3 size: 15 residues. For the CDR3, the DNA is TGTGCCAGCAGTCCAAGTGACTCTAGCACAGATACGCAGTATTTT. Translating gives CASSPSDSSTDTQYF.

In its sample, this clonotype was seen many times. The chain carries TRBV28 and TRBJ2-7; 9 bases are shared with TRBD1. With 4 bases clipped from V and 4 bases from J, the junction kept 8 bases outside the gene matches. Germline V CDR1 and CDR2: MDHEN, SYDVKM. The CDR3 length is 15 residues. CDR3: CASSYPQGARYEQYF. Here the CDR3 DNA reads TGTGCCAGCAGTTACCCACAGGGGGCGCGGTACGAGCAGTACTTC.

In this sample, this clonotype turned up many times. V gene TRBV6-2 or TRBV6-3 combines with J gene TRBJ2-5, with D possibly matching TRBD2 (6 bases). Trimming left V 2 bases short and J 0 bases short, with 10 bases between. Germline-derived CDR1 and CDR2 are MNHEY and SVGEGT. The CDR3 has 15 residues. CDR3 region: CASSYGLQDQETQYF. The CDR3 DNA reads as TGTGCCAGCAGTTACGGACTACAAGACCAAGAGACCCAGTACTTC.

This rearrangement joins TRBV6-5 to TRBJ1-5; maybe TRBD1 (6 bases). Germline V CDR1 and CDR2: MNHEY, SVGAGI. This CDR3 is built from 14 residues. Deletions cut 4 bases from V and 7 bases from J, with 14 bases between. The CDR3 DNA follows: TGTGCCAGCAGTTCGAGGGGGGTGGGACAGCCCCAGCATTTT. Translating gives CASSSRGVGQPQHF.

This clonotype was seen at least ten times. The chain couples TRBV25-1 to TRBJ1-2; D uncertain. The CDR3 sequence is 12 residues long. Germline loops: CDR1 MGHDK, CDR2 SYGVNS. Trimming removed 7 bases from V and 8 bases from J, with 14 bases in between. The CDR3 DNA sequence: TGTGCCAGCACCCCGAGTGAGGGAGGCTACACCTTC. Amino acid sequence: CASTPSEGGYTF.